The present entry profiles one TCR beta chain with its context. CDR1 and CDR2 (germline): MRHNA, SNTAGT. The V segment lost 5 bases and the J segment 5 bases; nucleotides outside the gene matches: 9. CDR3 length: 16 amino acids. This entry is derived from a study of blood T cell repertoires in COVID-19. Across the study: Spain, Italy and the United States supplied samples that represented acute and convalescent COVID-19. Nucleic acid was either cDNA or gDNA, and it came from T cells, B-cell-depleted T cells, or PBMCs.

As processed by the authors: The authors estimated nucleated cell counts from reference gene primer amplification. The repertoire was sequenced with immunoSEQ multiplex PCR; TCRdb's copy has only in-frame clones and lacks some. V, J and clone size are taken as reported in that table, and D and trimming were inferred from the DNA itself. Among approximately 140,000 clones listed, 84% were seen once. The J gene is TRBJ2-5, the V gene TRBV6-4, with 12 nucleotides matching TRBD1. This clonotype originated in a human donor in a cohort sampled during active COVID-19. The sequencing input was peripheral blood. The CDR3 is CASSTPGQGADETQYF. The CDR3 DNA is TGTGCCAGCAGTACTCCGGGACAGGGGGCGGACGAGACCCAGTACTTC.